This passage covers 15 T cell receptor beta chains from one sample sequenced in a study of T-cell reconstitution after alpha-beta-depleted transplantation in children (dated by TCRdb to 2015 to 2016). To prepare the library, PCR was applied. The listed sequencing device is Illumina HiSeq 2500. To normalize quantification of the TCRbeta repertoire, the TCR libraries were built with molecular barcoding that relied on unique molecular identifiers. TCRdb reanalyzed the raw reads on its own, using fastp at Q25 for trimming and MiXCR for clone calling, and kept in-frame beta chains. One record per CDR3 amino acid sequence lists the most common genes and DNA. The sample table records 190,000 or so distinct CDR3 sequences; roughly 6.8% of these occur just once. Approximately 2.9% of the sample lies in the top ten. Sequences were derived from PBMCs from the stem cell graft donor, sampled from the stem cell graft. Every receptor here comes from a human donor who donated a stem cell graft to a child with Wiskott-Aldrich syndrome.

This clonotype showed up many times. This chain joins TRBV12-3 or TRBV12-4 and TRBJ1-5; D is undetermined. Deletions cut 3 bases from V and 7 bases from J, with 7 bases between. The CDR3 totals 12 residues. CDR3 sequence (DNA): TGTGCCAGCAGTTTTATACGACAGCCCCAGCATTTT. It translates to CASSFIRQPQHF.

This clonotype was observed at least ten times. This rearrangement joins TRBV12-3 or TRBV12-4 to TRBJ1-1; D ambiguous. The ends were cut back, 10 bases at V and 8 bases at J, with 14 bases in the middle. This CDR3 region has 11 residues. CDR3 loop: CATFFVGEAFF. CDR3 sequence (DNA): TGTGCCACTTTCTTTGTGGGGGAAGCTTTCTTT.

This clonotype has a count of ten or more. V usage is TRBV24-1 and J usage is TRBJ1-1; 7 nucleotides align to TRBD1. J gave up 7 bases and V 9 bases, and 4 bases lay outside the gene matches. This CDR3 spans 11 amino acids. Per the germline V gene, CDR1 is KGHDR and CDR2 is SFDVKD. The CDR3 nucleotides are TGTGCCACCCAAGGGGACAGTGAAGCTTTCTTT. Encoded protein: CATQGDSEAFF.

The chain links TRBV5-1 to TRBJ1-3; 8 bases line up with TRBD1. Germline-derived CDR1 and CDR2 are SGHRS and YFSETQ. V dropped 0 bases and J dropped 1; count of bases not matched to a gene: 3. The CDR3 sequence is 16 residues long. CDR3 sequence: CASSLGTGSSGNTIYF. Written as DNA, the CDR3 is TGCGCCAGCAGCTTGGGGACAGGGTCTTCTGGAAACACCATATATTTT.

This clonotype was observed at least ten times. The chain uses TRBV24-1 and TRBJ2-3; the D gene is possibly TRBD2 (7 bases). This CDR3 region has 15 residues. Germline V gives CDR1 KGHDR, CDR2 SFDVKD. Trimming cost V 9 bases and J 2 bases, with 17 bases left between them. CDR3 sequence (DNA): TGTGCCACCTCTCTCGGGGGGCAGAACACAGATACGCAGTATTTT. This gives the protein CATSLGGQNTDTQYF.

This clonotype was counted at least ten times. This rearrangement joins TRBV6-5 to TRBJ2-5, with TRBD1 matching 9 bases. Germline CDR1 reads MNHEY; CDR2 reads SVGAGI. The CDR3 totals 16 residues. With 0 bases clipped from V and 5 bases from J, the junction kept 7 bases outside the gene matches. CDR3 coding DNA: TGTGCCAGCAGTTACTCGAAACAGGGGGCGCGGGAGACCCAGTACTTC. The encoded protein is CASSYSKQGARETQYF.

This clonotype was counted many times. This chain uses TRBV24-1 with TRBJ2-5, with TRBD1 matching over 7 bases. The ends lost 3 bases at V and 2 bases at J; junction bases unmatched: 8. The CDR3 extends over 16 amino acids. Germline CDR1 is KGHDR and CDR2 is SFDVKD. CDR3 nucleotide sequence: TGTGCCACCAGTGATCCCAGGGTGGGACAGCAAGAGACCCAGTACTTC. This encodes CATSDPRVGQQETQYF.

This clonotype was detected ten times or more. V usage is TRBV6-1 and J usage is TRBJ2-2, with D possibly TRBD1 on 5 matching bases. Between the trimmed V and J ends, which lost 6 bases and 2 bases, there was a span of 13 bases. Germline values: CDR1 MNHNS, CDR2 SASEGT. The CDR3 runs 15 residues. CDR3 loop: CASSQGWGNTGELFF. The CDR3 DNA sequence: TGTGCCAGCAGCCAGGGATGGGGAAACACCGGGGAGCTGTTTTTT.

This clonotype came up many times. The chain recombines TRBV12-3 or TRBV12-4 with TRBJ2-7; no clear D gene. V was pared by 5 bases and J by 0 bases, with 14 bases between. The length of the CDR3 is 15 residues. Here the CDR3 DNA reads TGTGCCAGCAGTCGCCTTGCCTTGAGCTCCTACGAGCAGTACTTC. It is translated as CASSRLALSSYEQYF.

This clonotype was found many times. The chain is built from TRBV29-1 and TRBJ2-7, with 10 bases that match TRBD1. This CDR3 contains 14 residues. The ends lost 3 bases at V and 4 bases at J; junction bases unmatched: 6. Germline CDR1 and CDR2: SQVTM and ANQGSEA. CDR3 amino acids: CSVDPGQGLYEQYF. The CDR3 region has the DNA TGCAGCGTTGACCCGGGACAGGGGCTATACGAGCAGTACTTC.

In its sample, this clonotype was seen many times. The V call is TRBV12-3 or TRBV12-4, the J call TRBJ2-5; D gene unclear. The CDR3 runs to 15 residues. The V end was cut by 5 bases, the J end by 7 bases, with 20 bases between. The DNA of the CDR3 is TGTGCCAGCAGTACGAGGACCGAGGATATGGGGACCCAGTACTTC. Amino acid sequence: CASSTRTEDMGTQYF.

This clonotype was counted ten times or more. The chain uses TRBV6-1 and TRBJ1-1; D is perhaps TRBD1 (5 bases). The germline gives CDR1 MNHNS, CDR2 SASEGT. This CDR3 has 13 amino acids. Trimming removed 4 bases at V and 1 base at J, with 7 bases between. Written as DNA, the CDR3 is TGTGCCAGCAGTGGACAGAAGAACACTGAAGCTTTCTTT. It encodes CASSGQKNTEAFF.

This clonotype was counted at least ten times. CDR3 coding DNA: TGCAGTGCTAGTGACACCGGGGGAAGGGGGTCAAACACTGAAGCTTTCTTT. Translation gives CSASDTGGRGSNTEAFF. The genes are TRBV20-1 and TRBJ1-1; TRBD1 might be the D (6 bases). Trimming pared 3 bases from V and 2 bases from J, leaving 22 bases between. Per the germline V gene, CDR1 is DFQATT and CDR2 is SNEGSKA (reference sequence). The CDR3 extends over 17 amino acids.

This clonotype was recorded many times. This sequence joins TRBV20-1 and TRBJ1-1, with D maybe TRBD1 (6 bases). Germline V gene lookup returns CDR1 DFQATT and CDR2 SNEGSKA (reference sequence). Trimming removed 5 bases at V and 3 bases at J, with 10 bases between. There are 12 residues in the CDR3. The CDR3 region is CSAHPGDTEAFF. CDR3 coding DNA: TGCAGTGCTCATCCAGGGGACACTGAAGCTTTCTTT.

This clonotype was picked up many times. The V call is TRBV6-5, the J call TRBJ1-1; D is uncertain. Germline values: CDR1 MNHEY, CDR2 SVGAGI. The CDR3 has 17 amino acids. Trimming shortened V by 0 bases and J by 1 base, and 15 bases separated the two germline ends. In nucleotides, the CDR3 is TGTGCCAGCAGTTACTCCCGCAGCAGAGTCAAGAACACTGAAGCTTTCTTT. Translation: CASSYSRSRVKNTEAFF.